Listed here is a single T cell receptor beta chain. The table came from immunoSEQ multiplex PCR; TCRdb's copy has only in-frame clones and leaves some out. This repertoire shows some 130,000 clones, around 89% found once; its top ten account for around 10%. The data were obtained in a study of blood T cell repertoires in COVID-19. Sequenced material: peripheral blood. This receptor was obtained from a man aged 50 to 59 with acute or convalescent COVID-19.

CDR3 DNA sequence: TGTGCCAGCAGCTTGCAGACTAGCGGGTACAATGAGCAGTTCTTC. Translation gives CASSLQTSGYNEQFF. This chain links TRBV5-6 with TRBJ2-1, with TRBD2 matching 10 bases. V was pared by 1 base and J by 4 bases, with 2 bases of the junction left unmatched. This CDR3 region has 15 residues. Per the germline V gene, CDR1 is SGHDT and CDR2 is YYEEEE.